A selection of T cell receptor beta chains follows, all from one sample in a study of blood T cell repertoires in COVID-19. The data were produced by immunoSEQ multiplex PCR, yet TCRdb's version contains in-frame clones alone and is incomplete. The table has roughly 60,000 clones, roughly 83% seen once. Sequencing was performed on peripheral blood. These receptors all come from a man aged 30 to 39 with COVID-19, enrolled during active disease. CDR3s include the opening cysteine and the closing phenylalanine or tryptophan. The D gene is left open where the match is weak. The size field is filled for only some rows; it gives once, few, many or a size class.

d_call: -
j_call: TRBJ2-7
clone_size: -
v_call: TRBV29-1
cdr3_aa: CSVETSSYEQYF
cdr3_nt: TGCAGCGTTGAAACTAGCTCCTACGAGCAGTACTTC

d_call: TRBD1
j_call: TRBJ1-4
clone_size: -
v_call: TRBV7-9
cdr3_aa: CASVRTGLQEKLFF
cdr3_nt: TGTGCCAGCGTCAGGACAGGGTTGCAGGAAAAACTGTTTTTT

d_call: -
j_call: TRBJ1-1
clone_size: -
v_call: TRBV11-2
cdr3_aa: CASSLASSGYTEAFF
cdr3_nt: TGTGCCAGCAGCTTAGCCAGTTCAGGGTACACTGAAGCTTTCTTT

d_call: TRBD2
j_call: TRBJ2-2
clone_size: -
v_call: TRBV6-1
cdr3_aa: CASSERLAGGRDTGELFF
cdr3_nt: TGTGCCAGCAGTGAAAGACTAGCGGGAGGGCGGGACACCGGGGAGCTGTTTTTT

d_call: TRBD1
j_call: TRBJ2-7
clone_size: -
v_call: TRBV6-1
cdr3_aa: CASSELNNRGRGSYEQYF
cdr3_nt: TGTGCCAGCAGTGAGCTTAACAACAGGGGCAGGGGGTCCTACGAGCAGTACTTC

d_call: -
j_call: TRBJ2-2
clone_size: -
v_call: TRBV6-6
cdr3_aa: CASSYAQGTGELFF
cdr3_nt: TGTGCCAGCAGTTACGCACAGGGCACCGGGGAGCTGTTTTTT

d_call: TRBD1
j_call: TRBJ1-1
clone_size: -
v_call: TRBV4-1
cdr3_aa: CASSPRQGLGEAFF
cdr3_nt: TGCGCCAGCAGCCCCCGACAGGGGCTGGGTGAAGCTTTCTTT

d_call: TRBD1
j_call: TRBJ2-7
clone_size: -
v_call: TRBV6-2/TRBV6-3
cdr3_aa: CASSYSDRASYEQYF
cdr3_nt: TGTGCCAGCAGTTACTCGGACAGGGCCTCCTACGAGCAGTACTTC

d_call: -
j_call: TRBJ2-7
clone_size: -
v_call: TRBV3-1/TRBV3-2
cdr3_aa: CASSDRGAAYEQYF
cdr3_nt: TGTGCCAGCAGTGACCGGGGGGCCGCCTACGAGCAGTACTTC

d_call: TRBD2
j_call: TRBJ2-1
clone_size: -
v_call: TRBV27
cdr3_aa: CASSLGLAGVGEQFF
cdr3_nt: TGTGCCAGCAGTTTGGGACTAGCGGGAGTGGGTGAGCAGTTCTTC

d_call: TRBD1
j_call: TRBJ1-2
clone_size: -
v_call: TRBV5-4
cdr3_aa: CASSYSGQGPYGYTF
cdr3_nt: TGTGCCAGCAGCTACTCGGGACAGGGACCCTATGGCTACACCTTC

d_call: -
j_call: TRBJ2-7
clone_size: -
v_call: TRBV30
cdr3_aa: CAWSRGNYEQYF
cdr3_nt: TGTGCCTGGTCCCGCGGGAACTACGAGCAGTACTTC

d_call: TRBD2
j_call: TRBJ2-7
clone_size: -
v_call: TRBV5-8
cdr3_aa: CASSLSSGASYEQYF
cdr3_nt: TGTGCCAGCAGCCTTTCTAGCGGGGCCTCCTACGAGCAGTACTTC

d_call: TRBD1
j_call: TRBJ2-4
clone_size: -
v_call: TRBV29-1
cdr3_aa: CSVGRGTGDGIQYF
cdr3_nt: TGCAGCGTTGGGAGAGGGACAGGAGATGGCATTCAGTACTTC

d_call: -
j_call: TRBJ1-2
clone_size: -
v_call: TRBV6-1
cdr3_aa: CASSDPGRYGYTF
cdr3_nt: TGTGCCAGCAGTGACCCCGGGAGATATGGCTACACCTTC

d_call: -
j_call: TRBJ2-1
clone_size: -
v_call: TRBV14
cdr3_aa: CASSQGGRGSYNEQFF
cdr3_nt: TGTGCCAGCAGCCAGGGGGGCAGGGGGTCCTACAATGAGCAGTTCTTC

d_call: -
j_call: TRBJ2-7
clone_size: -
v_call: TRBV29-1
cdr3_aa: CSAGVAGLPYEQYF
cdr3_nt: TGCAGCGCCGGAGTGGCAGGGCTCCCTTACGAGCAGTACTTC

d_call: -
j_call: TRBJ2-7
clone_size: -
v_call: TRBV7-9
cdr3_aa: CASSARDNYEQYF
cdr3_nt: TGTGCCAGCAGCGCCCGGGACAACTACGAGCAGTACTTC

d_call: -
j_call: TRBJ2-7
clone_size: -
v_call: TRBV6-1
cdr3_aa: CASSEGQYYEQYF
cdr3_nt: TGTGCCAGCAGTGAGGGGCAGTACTACGAGCAGTACTTC

d_call: TRBD2
j_call: TRBJ2-7
clone_size: once
v_call: TRBV27
cdr3_aa: CASSPGLADTYEQYF
cdr3_nt: TGTGCCAGCAGCCCCGGACTAGCGGATACCTACGAGCAGTACTTC

d_call: -
j_call: TRBJ1-1
clone_size: -
v_call: TRBV7-9
cdr3_aa: CASSSGGNENTEAFF
cdr3_nt: TGTGCCAGCAGCTCTGGGGGGAACGAGAACACTGAAGCTTTCTTT

d_call: TRBD2
j_call: TRBJ2-3
clone_size: -
v_call: TRBV7-8
cdr3_aa: CASIGREAVYTQYF
cdr3_nt: TGTGCCAGCATCGGGAGGGAGGCAGTCTATACGCAGTATTTT

d_call: TRBD1
j_call: TRBJ1-2
clone_size: -
v_call: TRBV10-3
cdr3_aa: CATKGVGTGGYGYTF
cdr3_nt: TGTGCCACCAAGGGGGTTGGGACAGGGGGCTATGGCTACACCTTC

d_call: -
j_call: TRBJ1-5
clone_size: -
v_call: TRBV4-1
cdr3_aa: CASSQGTPGVGQPQHF
cdr3_nt: TGCGCCAGCAGCCAAGGGACTCCAGGGGTGGGACAGCCCCAGCATTTT

d_call: TRBD1
j_call: TRBJ2-7
clone_size: once
v_call: TRBV6-1
cdr3_aa: CASSQAFWTGSEQYF
cdr3_nt: TGTGCCAGCAGTCAAGCATTCTGGACAGGGAGCGAGCAGTACTTC

d_call: TRBD1
j_call: TRBJ1-1
clone_size: -
v_call: TRBV7-3
cdr3_aa: CASSLGGQGRTEAFF
cdr3_nt: TGTGCCAGCAGCTTAGGGGGACAGGGGAGAACTGAAGCTTTCTTT

d_call: -
j_call: TRBJ2-7
clone_size: -
v_call: TRBV19
cdr3_aa: CASGQIYEQYF
cdr3_nt: TGTGCCAGTGGACAAATCTACGAGCAGTACTTC

d_call: -
j_call: TRBJ2-5
clone_size: -
v_call: TRBV30
cdr3_aa: CAWKTGRETQYF
cdr3_nt: TGTGCCTGGAAGACAGGGAGGGAGACCCAGTACTTC

d_call: -
j_call: TRBJ2-7
clone_size: -
v_call: TRBV4-3
cdr3_aa: CASSQSPGTLIEQYF
cdr3_nt: TGCGCCAGCAGCCAATCCCCCGGGACACTCATCGAGCAGTACTTC

d_call: TRBD2
j_call: TRBJ2-3
clone_size: -
v_call: TRBV5-1
cdr3_aa: CASSEGRGVRGRTDTQYF
cdr3_nt: TGCGCCAGCAGCGAAGGTCGTGGCGTGCGCGGGAGGACAGATACGCAGTATTTT

d_call: -
j_call: TRBJ1-6
clone_size: -
v_call: TRBV6-5
cdr3_aa: CASSYWRRNSPLHF
cdr3_nt: TGTGCCAGCAGTTACTGGAGACGTAACTCACCCCTCCACTTT

d_call: TRBD1
j_call: TRBJ2-7
clone_size: -
v_call: TRBV4-1
cdr3_aa: CASSPTASDRGGGEQYF
cdr3_nt: TGCGCCAGCAGCCCGACCGCCTCGGACAGGGGAGGAGGCGAGCAGTACTTC

d_call: TRBD1
j_call: TRBJ2-1
clone_size: few
v_call: TRBV7-6
cdr3_aa: CASSLSGGLNEQFF
cdr3_nt: TGTGCCAGCAGCTTATCAGGGGGCTTGAATGAGCAGTTCTTC

d_call: TRBD2
j_call: TRBJ2-3
clone_size: -
v_call: TRBV7-6
cdr3_aa: CASSLETSGSLNTQYF
cdr3_nt: TGTGCCAGCAGCTTAGAGACTAGCGGGAGTTTAAATACGCAGTATTTT

d_call: TRBD2
j_call: TRBJ2-1
clone_size: -
v_call: TRBV4-1
cdr3_aa: CASSPGLAGGGFF
cdr3_nt: TGCGCCAGCAGCCCGGGACTAGCGGGAGGGGGGTTCTTC

d_call: TRBD1
j_call: TRBJ2-7
clone_size: -
v_call: TRBV29-1
cdr3_aa: CSVFDRGRGHEQYF
cdr3_nt: TGCAGCGTTTTTGACAGGGGTCGAGGGCACGAGCAGTACTTC

d_call: -
j_call: TRBJ1-1
clone_size: -
v_call: TRBV19
cdr3_aa: CASTWGANTEAFF
cdr3_nt: TGTGCCAGTACTTGGGGCGCCAACACTGAAGCTTTCTTT

d_call: -
j_call: TRBJ1-2
clone_size: -
v_call: TRBV11-1
cdr3_aa: CASSLRPQANYGYTF
cdr3_nt: TGTGCCAGCAGCTTGCGACCACAGGCGAACTATGGCTACACCTTC

d_call: TRBD1
j_call: TRBJ2-7
clone_size: -
v_call: TRBV20-1
cdr3_aa: CSASPLRGQSYEQYF
cdr3_nt: TGCAGTGCTAGTCCTCTTAGGGGACAGAGCTACGAGCAGTACTTC

d_call: TRBD2
j_call: TRBJ2-7
clone_size: few
v_call: TRBV28
cdr3_aa: CASSWTSGSSSYEQYF
cdr3_nt: TGTGCCAGCAGCTGGACTAGCGGGAGTAGCTCCTACGAGCAGTACTTC

d_call: TRBD1
j_call: TRBJ1-1
clone_size: -
v_call: TRBV6-1
cdr3_aa: CASSEAGQGARTEAFF
cdr3_nt: TGTGCCAGCAGTGAAGCGGGACAGGGGGCAAGGACTGAAGCTTTCTTT

d_call: TRBD2
j_call: TRBJ2-1
clone_size: -
v_call: TRBV19
cdr3_aa: CASSILAGEVNEQFF
cdr3_nt: TGTGCCAGTAGTATACTAGCGGGAGAAGTCAATGAGCAGTTCTTC

d_call: -
j_call: TRBJ2-7
clone_size: medium-sized
v_call: TRBV27
cdr3_aa: CASRLTSNSYEQYF
cdr3_nt: TGTGCCAGCAGGTTGACTAGTAACTCCTACGAGCAGTACTTC

d_call: -
j_call: TRBJ2-2
clone_size: -
v_call: TRBV5-1
cdr3_aa: CASSPRDSYTGELFF
cdr3_nt: TGCGCCAGCAGCCCGAGGGACTCATACACCGGGGAGCTGTTTTTT

d_call: TRBD1
j_call: TRBJ1-1
clone_size: -
v_call: TRBV6-6
cdr3_aa: CASSYPGTVEDTEAFF
cdr3_nt: TGTGCCAGCAGTTACCCCGGGACAGTTGAGGACACTGAAGCTTTCTTT

d_call: -
j_call: TRBJ2-1
clone_size: -
v_call: TRBV7-9
cdr3_aa: CASSLRSGEQFF
cdr3_nt: TGTGCCAGCAGCCTGAGAAGCGGTGAGCAGTTCTTC

d_call: -
j_call: TRBJ2-3
clone_size: -
v_call: TRBV9
cdr3_aa: CASSAPLDITDTQYF
cdr3_nt: TGTGCCAGCAGCGCCCCTCTGGACATCACAGATACGCAGTATTTT

d_call: TRBD2
j_call: TRBJ2-1
clone_size: -
v_call: TRBV4-1
cdr3_aa: CASSRQSTSGGGNEQFF
cdr3_nt: TGCGCCAGCAGCCGCCAATCGACTAGCGGGGGAGGGAATGAGCAGTTCTTC

d_call: TRBD1
j_call: TRBJ1-2
clone_size: few
v_call: TRBV6-5
cdr3_aa: CASSRDRGRGYTF
cdr3_nt: TGTGCCAGCAGTCGGGACAGGGGAAGAGGCTACACCTTC